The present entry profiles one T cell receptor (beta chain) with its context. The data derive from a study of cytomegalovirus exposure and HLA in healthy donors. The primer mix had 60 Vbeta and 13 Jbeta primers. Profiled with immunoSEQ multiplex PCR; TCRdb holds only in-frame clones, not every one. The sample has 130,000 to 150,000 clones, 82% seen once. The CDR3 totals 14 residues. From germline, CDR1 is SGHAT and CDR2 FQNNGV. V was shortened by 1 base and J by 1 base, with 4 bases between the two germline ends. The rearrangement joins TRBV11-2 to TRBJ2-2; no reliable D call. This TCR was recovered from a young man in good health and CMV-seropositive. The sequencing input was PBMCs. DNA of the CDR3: TGTGCCAGCAGCTTAGGGCAGAACACCGGGGAGCTGTTTTTT. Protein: CASSLGQNTGELFF.